This entry is about one TCR beta chain. Method: immunoSEQ multiplex PCR; TCRdb's copy keeps in-frame clones and lacks some. The sample carries about 76,000 clones, approximately 86% recorded once. The germline V gene has CDR1 MDHEN and CDR2 SYDVKM. The CDR3 runs to 12 residues. V lost 5 bases and J 3 bases, leaving 5 bases between the germline ends. These data are taken from a study of blood T cell repertoires in COVID-19. Study summary: Researchers got acute and convalescent COVID-19 samples from the United States, Italy and Spain.

The sequenced sample was peripheral blood. The rearrangement uses TRBV28 and TRBJ1-3; D is unclear. This TCR was recovered from a human donor in a cohort sampled during active COVID-19. CDR3 coding DNA: TGTGCCAGCAGTGTAATTGGAAACACCATATATTTT. As protein: CASSVIGNTIYF.